The next 14 T cell receptor beta chains were all read from a single sample in a study of blood T cells in healthy people across ages. It was with a sample-barcoded 5' primer and a J-beta primer mix that a second PCR of roughly 7 to 11 cycles was run. One entry per CDR3 protein, called by TCRdb with MiXCR from the 5' RACE reads. The table includes about 690,000 distinct CDR3 sequences, around 41% detected once. Sequencing used blood. The receptors were sampled from a man aged 80 or over in good health.

This clonotype has just a few counts. V is TRBV11-3 and J is TRBJ2-5; D call uncertain. Trimming removed 0 bases from V and 5 bases from J, with 7 bases in between. The CDR3 runs to 13 residues. Germline lookup yields CDR1 SGHNT and CDR2 YENEEA. The CDR3 DNA follows: TGTGCCAGCAGCTTAGATTCTGGGGAGACCCAGTACTTC. This gives the protein CASSLDSGETQYF.

This clonotype showed up just a few times. The gene calls are TRBV20-1 and TRBJ1-2; possible D gene TRBD1, 6 bases. The V end lost 6 bases, the J end lost 2 bases, and 19 bases lay between the germline ends. The V gene's germline CDR1 is DFQATT and CDR2 SNEGSKA (reference sequence). The CDR3 covers 15 residues. The CDR3 protein is CSARGGQGRNYGYTF. Here the CDR3 DNA reads TGCAGTGCCAGGGGAGGCCAGGGGAGGAACTATGGCTACACCTTC.

This clonotype was seen more than once but under ten times. The chain is built from TRBV28 and TRBJ2-5; D not resolved. The germline CDR1 and CDR2 sequences are MDHEN and SYDVKM. V was clipped by 5 bases and J by 1 base, with 14 bases between them. CDR3 length: 15 amino acids. CDR3 amino acids: CASSLQLHSQETQYF. The CDR3 DNA is TGTGCCAGCAGTCTACAACTACACAGCCAAGAGACCCAGTACTTC.

At least ten counts were recorded for this clonotype. The chain links TRBV20-1 to TRBJ2-5; 11 bases agree with TRBD2. Judging by the DNA end, TRBJ2-7 fits better; the J call may be wrong. Germline CDR1 and CDR2: DFQATT and SNEGSKA (reference sequence). This CDR3 is 14 amino acids long. Here the CDR3 reads CSARAVSGGGEQYF. The CDR3 coding sequence is TGCAGTGCTAGAGCTGTTAGCGGGGGGGGCGAGCAGTACTTC.

The V gene is TRBV6-5, the J gene TRBJ2-1; 10 bases match TRBD1. This CDR3 contains 16 residues. The J segment lost 4 bases and the V segment lost 5 bases, leaving 8 bases of the junction unmatched. The germline V gene encodes CDR1 MNHEY and CDR2 SVGAGI. CDR3 region: CASSKTGQGGYNEQFF. DNA for the CDR3: TGTGCCAGCAGTAAAACAGGACAGGGGGGTTACAATGAGCAGTTCTTC.

This sequence joins TRBV30 and TRBJ1-4; unclear D gene. The germline V and J ends were trimmed by 3 bases and 8 bases, with 10 bases remaining between them. The germline V gene encodes CDR1 GTSNPN and CDR2 SVGIG (reference sequence). There are 12 residues in the CDR3. CDR3: CAWSPRGEKLFF. The CDR3 DNA reads TGTGCCTGGAGCCCCCGAGGAGAAAAACTGTTTTTT.

The rearrangement joins TRBV7-2 to TRBJ2-7, with 7 bases fitting TRBD2. V was pared by 1 base and J by 0 bases, with 3 bases of the junction left unmatched. Looked up from germline, CDR1 is SGHTA and CDR2 is FQGNSA. The CDR3 spans 15 residues. The CDR3 sequence is CASSLEGTTSYEQYF. The CDR3 DNA reads TGTGCCAGCAGCTTAGAAGGGACTACCTCCTACGAGCAGTACTTC. The whole variable domain, filled in from reference TRBV7-2 and TRBJ2-7, reads GAGVSQSPSNKVTEKGKDVELRCDPISGHTALYWYRQSLGQGLEFLIYFQGNSAPDKSGLPSDRFSAERTGGSVSTLTIQRTQQEDSAVYLCASSLEGTTSYEQYFGPGTRLTVT.

Ten or more counts support this clonotype. This chain joins TRBV29-1 and TRBJ2-5; 7 bases are shared with TRBD2. Germline V gene sequence: CDR1 SQVTM, CDR2 ANQGSEA. The CDR3 is made up of 15 amino acids. The V segment lost 4 bases and the J segment 2 bases; nucleotides outside the gene matches: 10. CDR3 region: CSVGASGNRQETQYF. In DNA, the CDR3 is TGCAGCGTTGGAGCTAGCGGAAATAGACAAGAGACCCAGTACTTC. Based on the CDR3 plus reference TRBV29-1 and TRBJ2-5, the full variable domain is SAVISQKPSRDICQRGTSLTIQCQVDSQVTMMFWYRQQPGQSLTLIATANQGSEATYESGFVIDKFPISRPNLTFSTLTVSNMSPEDSSIYLCSVGASGNRQETQYFGPGTRLLVL.

A few counts support this clonotype. V gene TRBV20-1 combines with J gene TRBJ2-7; D uncertain. Germline V gene sequence: CDR1 DFQATT, CDR2 SNEGSKA (reference sequence). Trimming removed 4 bases from V and 5 bases from J, with 9 bases in between. CDR3 size: 11 residues. In DNA, the CDR3 is TGCAGTGCTACTACCACCCACGAGCAGTACTTC. Translation gives CSATTTHEQYF.

This clonotype came up a few times. The chain links TRBV29-1 to TRBJ2-2; TRBD2 is a possible D gene (6 bases). Germline assignment: CDR1 SQVTM and CDR2 ANQGSEA. The CDR3 runs 15 residues. With 4 bases removed from V and 1 base from J, the gap between germline ends came to 13 bases. The CDR3 region is CSVGGGRGNTGELFF. In DNA, the CDR3 is TGCAGCGTTGGTGGAGGGCGAGGGAACACCGGGGAGCTGTTTTTT.

The V call is TRBV3-1, the J call TRBJ2-7, with unresolved D. The DNA end is more similar to TRBJ2-5, so the J call may be wrong. Looked up from germline, CDR1 is LGHDT and CDR2 is YNNKEL (reference sequence). The CDR3 is 16 residues long. CDR3 in DNA: TGTGCCAGCAGCAAAAGAGAACTCAGGATGCAAGAGACCCAGTACTTC. Its translation is CASSKRELRMQETQYF.

This clonotype was seen only a few times. This sequence joins TRBV5-1 and TRBJ2-3; no clear D gene. V lost 5 bases, J lost 1 base, and 8 bases lay in between. Germline assignment: CDR1 SGHRS and CDR2 YFSETQ. The CDR3 sequence is 13 residues long. DNA for the CDR3: TGCGCCAGCAGTGTGGACCGCACAGATACGCAGTATTTT. Encoded protein: CASSVDRTDTQYF.

This clonotype was found a few times. V is TRBV11-2 and J is TRBJ2-1; D ambiguous. The assigned J gene may be wrong: the sequence end matches TRBJ2-7 better. Germline CDR1 reads SGHAT; CDR2 reads FQNNGV. This CDR3 is 15 amino acids long. DNA of the CDR3: TGTGCCAGCAGCTTAGCACCCAGCTCCTACAATGAGCAGTACTTC. This sequence encodes CASSLAPSSYNEQYF.

V gene TRBV7-2 combines with J gene TRBJ2-6; 11 bases align to TRBD1. This CDR3 is built from 17 residues. Germline V gene sequence: CDR1 SGHTA, CDR2 FQGNSA. With 4 bases clipped from V and 4 bases from J, the junction kept 6 bases outside the gene matches. CDR3 bases: TGTGCCAGCAGCTACGGGACAGGGGGGTTCGGGGCCAACGTCCTGACTTTC. Its translation is CASSYGTGGFGANVLTF.